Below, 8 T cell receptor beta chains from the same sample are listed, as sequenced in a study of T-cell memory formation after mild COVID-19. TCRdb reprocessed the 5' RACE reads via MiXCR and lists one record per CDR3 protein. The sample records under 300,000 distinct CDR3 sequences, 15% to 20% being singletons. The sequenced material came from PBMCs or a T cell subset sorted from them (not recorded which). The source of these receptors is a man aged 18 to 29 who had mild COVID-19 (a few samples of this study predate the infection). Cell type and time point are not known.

This CDR3 reads CASTTQWRSTEAFF. The DNA for the CDR3 is TGTGCCAGCACCACACAGTGGAGGAGCACTGAAGCTTTCTTT. The chain couples TRBV12-3 or TRBV12-4 to TRBJ1-1, with no clear D. The CDR3 runs to 14 residues. V lost 7 bases to trimming and J lost 4 bases, with 16 bases between them.

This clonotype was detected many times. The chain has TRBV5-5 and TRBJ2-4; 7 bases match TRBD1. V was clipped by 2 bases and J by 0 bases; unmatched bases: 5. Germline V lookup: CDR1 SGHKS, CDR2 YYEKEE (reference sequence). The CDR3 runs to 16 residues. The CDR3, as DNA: TGTGCCAGCAGCTTCAGGACAGGACTAGCCAAAAACATTCAGTACTTC. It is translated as CASSFRTGLAKNIQYF.

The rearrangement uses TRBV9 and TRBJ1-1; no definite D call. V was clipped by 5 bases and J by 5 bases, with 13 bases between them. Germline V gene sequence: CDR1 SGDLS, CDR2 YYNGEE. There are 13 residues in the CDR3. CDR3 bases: TGTGCCAGCAGTGCGACCCCGGGAACTGAAGCTTTCTTT. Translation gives CASSATPGTEAFF.

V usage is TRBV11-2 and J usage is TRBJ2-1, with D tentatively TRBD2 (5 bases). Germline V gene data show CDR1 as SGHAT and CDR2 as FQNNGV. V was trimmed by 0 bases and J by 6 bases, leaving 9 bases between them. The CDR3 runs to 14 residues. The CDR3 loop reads CASSLDIRGNEQFF. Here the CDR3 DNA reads TGTGCCAGCAGCTTAGATATTCGGGGCAATGAGCAGTTCTTC.

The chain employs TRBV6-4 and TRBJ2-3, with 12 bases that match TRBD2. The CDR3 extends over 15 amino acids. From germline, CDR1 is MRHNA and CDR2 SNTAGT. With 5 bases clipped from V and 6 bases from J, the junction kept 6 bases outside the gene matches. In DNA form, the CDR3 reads TGTGCCAGCAGTTTTGGACTAGCGGGGAAGGATACGCAGTATTTT. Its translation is CASSFGLAGKDTQYF.

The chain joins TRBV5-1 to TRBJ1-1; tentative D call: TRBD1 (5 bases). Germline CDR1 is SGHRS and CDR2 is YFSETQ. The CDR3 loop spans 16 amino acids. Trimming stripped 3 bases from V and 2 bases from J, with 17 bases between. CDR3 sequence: CASSWGPRTDNTEAFF. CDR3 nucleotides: TGCGCCAGCAGCTGGGGCCCCCGGACGGATAACACTGAAGCTTTCTTT.

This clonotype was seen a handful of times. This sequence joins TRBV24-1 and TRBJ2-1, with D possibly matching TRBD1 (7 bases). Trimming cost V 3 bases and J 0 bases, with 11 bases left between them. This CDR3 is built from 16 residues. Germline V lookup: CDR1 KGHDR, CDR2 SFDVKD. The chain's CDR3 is CATSDQGGGSYNEQFF. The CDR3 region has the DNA TGTGCCACCAGTGATCAGGGGGGCGGCTCCTACAATGAGCAGTTCTTC.

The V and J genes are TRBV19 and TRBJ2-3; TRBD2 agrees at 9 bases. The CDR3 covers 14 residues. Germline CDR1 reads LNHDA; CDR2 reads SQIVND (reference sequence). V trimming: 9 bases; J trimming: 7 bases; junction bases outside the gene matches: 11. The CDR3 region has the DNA TGTGCCAGCAGAGCGGGGGGAATTAGGAATACGCAGTATTTT. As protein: CASRAGGIRNTQYF.